The 9 T cell receptor beta chains in this list originate from one sample, sequenced in a study of blood T cell repertoires in COVID-19. Sequencing used immunoSEQ multiplex PCR; TCRdb keeps in-frame clones, though not all of them. In the table there are over 250,000 clones, approximately 84% of which are singletons. What was sequenced was peripheral blood. The receptors stem from a human donor with COVID-19, enrolled during active disease. The donor label of this sample is uncertain.

The J gene is TRBJ2-1, the V gene TRBV4-3; D might be TRBD2 (6 bases). V dropped 1 base and J dropped 6 bases, with 19 bases sitting between them. CDR3 length equals 17 residues. CDR1 and CDR2 (germline): LGHNA, YSLEER. For the CDR3, the DNA is TGCGCCAGCAGCCAAGGCCTCCGACTAGGCCTCGGCAATGAGCAGTTCTTC. Its translation: CASSQGLRLGLGNEQFF.

This sequence joins TRBV24-1 and TRBJ2-5, with TRBD2 matching over 10 bases. J gave up 5 bases and V 4 bases, and 3 bases lay outside the gene matches. Germline V lookup: CDR1 KGHDR, CDR2 SFDVKD. CDR3 size: 14 residues. The DNA for the CDR3 is TGTGCCACCAGTGACCCTAGCGGGAGTGAGACCCAGTACTTC. Its translation is CATSDPSGSETQYF.

V usage is TRBV18 and J usage is TRBJ2-7; D perhaps matches TRBD1 (6 bases). In germline, CDR1 is KGHSH, CDR2 LQKENI. The CDR3 spans 14 residues. V shed 7 bases and J shed 7 bases, with 20 bases lying between them. CDR3 nucleotide sequence: TGTGCCAGCTTCGCTTCAGGGGTGCTGGGGGAGCAGTACTTC. Protein: CASFASGVLGEQYF.

The chain links TRBV5-4 to TRBJ1-2; D call uncertain. With 1 base removed from V and 2 bases from J, the gap between germline ends came to 12 bases. The CDR3 has 15 amino acids. Germline CDR1 and CDR2: SGHNT and YYREEE (reference sequence). CDR3 DNA sequence: TGTGCCAGCAGCTTGCCGGGCGGGCTAAACTATGGCTACACCTTC. Translating gives CASSLPGGLNYGYTF.

The chain employs TRBV7-6 and TRBJ1-2, with D perhaps matching TRBD1 (6 bases). CDR1 is SGHVS and CDR2 is FNYEAQ in the germline V gene. V was clipped by 1 base and J by 4 bases, with 19 bases between them. The CDR3 sequence is 17 residues long. The CDR3 loop is CASSLGQPGEIGYGYTF. CDR3 nucleotides: TGTGCCAGCAGCTTAGGACAGCCAGGGGAAATAGGCTATGGCTACACCTTC.

V gene TRBV11-2 combines with J gene TRBJ2-1, with D possibly matching TRBD1 (5 bases). Germline values: CDR1 SGHAT, CDR2 FQNNGV. The CDR3 extends over 15 amino acids. Trimming pared 3 bases from V and 5 bases from J, leaving 14 bases between. For the CDR3, the DNA is TGTGCCAGCAGCTTGGGAAGTCAGGGCGACAATGAGCAGTTCTTC. This translates into CASSLGSQGDNEQFF.

The J gene is TRBJ2-5, the V gene TRBV9; 9 positions match TRBD1. Looked up from germline, CDR1 is SGDLS and CDR2 is YYNGEE. CDR3 length equals 17 residues. V dropped 0 bases and J dropped 2; count of bases not matched to a gene: 8. The CDR3 is CASSVGLGQGRQETQYF. In DNA, the CDR3 is TGTGCCAGCAGCGTAGGGCTGGGACAGGGAAGGCAAGAGACCCAGTACTTC.

This rearrangement joins TRBV7-3 to TRBJ1-2; D call uncertain. V lost 5 bases to trimming and J lost 1 base, with 11 bases between them. Germline CDR1 reads SGHTA; CDR2 reads FQGTGA. This CDR3 comprises 14 residues. CDR3 sequence: CASSPGPLNYGYTF. DNA for the CDR3: TGTGCCAGCAGCCCCGGTCCACTTAACTATGGCTACACCTTC.

The chain employs TRBV12-1 and TRBJ2-7; TRBD2, the table's D call, was not compared with the DNA. TRBV12-1 is termed a pseudogene. The CDR3 totals 15 residues. The DNA for the CDR3 is TGTGCCAGCAGCCCCACGGAGGGTCGGTCCTACGAGCAGTACTTC. Its translation is CASSPTEGRSYEQYF.